This TCR beta chain stems from a study of monozygotic twins with inflammatory bowel disease. Germline CDR1 reads SGHDT; CDR2 reads YYEEEE. CDR3 length: 15 amino acids. TCRdb re-called the 5' RACE reads and catalogs CDR3 proteins one per entry, DNA excluded. In total, the table holds approximately 330,000 distinct CDR3 sequences. The sequence derives from a human donor with ulcerative colitis or Crohn's disease, or a healthy co-twin of an affected twin (not recorded which). This rearrangement joins TRBV5-6 to TRBJ1-5; the D gene TCRdb calls, TRBD1, cannot be checked with no DNA. Sequenced: blood. CDR3 amino acids: CASSLERGSNQPQHF.